A selection of T cell receptor beta chains follows, all from one sample in a study of T cells in Graves' hyperthyroidism and ophthalmopathy. TCRdb redid the calling of the multiplex PCR reads with MiXCR, one entry per CDR3 protein. The sample holds around 450,000 distinct CDR3 sequences, 15% to 19% seen once. Sequences were obtained from blood. Receptors were obtained from a woman aged 18-29 years with Graves' hyperthyroidism. Each CDR3 is given with its conserved first and last residue. The D gene is left open where the match is weak. Expanded clones get a size class; other rows say once, few or many, or leave the size out.

CDR3 DNA: TGTGCCACCAGTGATTTCAGGGACACCGGGGAGCTGTTTTTT
CDR3 protein: CATSDFRDTGELFF
V gene: TRBV24-1
D gene: .
J gene: TRBJ2-2
clone size: many

CDR3 DNA: TGCGCCAGCAGCCCCCCAGGGGGGCGTACTATCTCTGGGGCCAACGTCCTGACTTTC
CDR3 protein: CASSPPGGRTISGANVLTF
V gene: TRBV4-1
D gene: .
J gene: TRBJ2-6
clone size: many

CDR3 DNA: TGCAGTGCTAGAGATCCGAGGGTAGCGGGAGTGGGGGATACGCAGTATTTT
CDR3 protein: CSARDPRVAGVGDTQYF
V gene: TRBV20-1
D gene: TRBD2
J gene: TRBJ2-3
clone size: many

CDR3 DNA: TGCGCCAGCAGCTTGACAGCGTCTGGCTATGGCTACACCTTC
CDR3 protein: CASSLTASGYGYTF
V gene: TRBV5-1
D gene: .
J gene: TRBJ1-2
clone size: many

CDR3 DNA: TGCAGTGCTAGAGATCTCCCGGGGCTGGGGATTGAGACCCAGTACTTC
CDR3 protein: CSARDLPGLGIETQYF
V gene: TRBV20-1
D gene: .
J gene: TRBJ2-5
clone size: few

CDR3 DNA: TGTGCCAGCAGTTACTCTGGGGGGCGATTCACAGATACGCAGTATTTT
CDR3 protein: CASSYSGGRFTDTQYF
V gene: TRBV6-5
D gene: .
J gene: TRBJ2-3
clone size: few

CDR3 DNA: TGCAGTGCTAGGGCTGCGGGGGGGAACACCGGGGAGCTGTTTTTT
CDR3 protein: CSARAAGGNTGELFF
V gene: TRBV20-1
D gene: TRBD2
J gene: TRBJ2-2
clone size: .

CDR3 DNA: TGTGCCAGCAGTACACGGACAGGGGCTTATGGCTACACCTTC
CDR3 protein: CASSTRTGAYGYTF
V gene: TRBV11-2
D gene: TRBD1
J gene: TRBJ1-2
clone size: few

CDR3 DNA: TGTGCCAGCAGCCAAGATAGCGGGGGGGCCAATGAGCAGTTCTTC
CDR3 protein: CASSQDSGGANEQFF
V gene: TRBV4-2
D gene: TRBD2
J gene: TRBJ2-1
clone size: many

CDR3 DNA: TGTGCCAGCAGCCGGACAGGGGCCCCCGTAGGATATGGCTACACCTTC
CDR3 protein: CASSRTGAPVGYGYTF
V gene: TRBV12-3/TRBV12-4
D gene: TRBD1
J gene: TRBJ1-2
clone size: many

CDR3 DNA: TGTGCCAGCGCAGTCAGGGGACAGGGAAACAATGAGCAGTTCTTC
CDR3 protein: CASAVRGQGNNEQFF
V gene: TRBV9
D gene: TRBD1
J gene: TRBJ2-1
clone size: many

CDR3 DNA: TGTGCCAGCAGTCGTCAGGGAGAGACCGGGGAGCTGTTTTTT
CDR3 protein: CASSRQGETGELFF
V gene: TRBV6-1
D gene: .
J gene: TRBJ2-2
clone size: many

CDR3 DNA: TGTGCCAGCAGCCGAGCTAGGAACAAAGAGACCCAGTACTTC
CDR3 protein: CASSRARNKETQYF
V gene: TRBV7-9
D gene: .
J gene: TRBJ2-5
clone size: many

CDR3 DNA: TGTGCCAGCAGCTTGGATAGATTTGGTTATGGCTACACCTTC
CDR3 protein: CASSLDRFGYGYTF
V gene: TRBV5-8
D gene: .
J gene: TRBJ1-2
clone size: many

CDR3 DNA: TGTGCCAGCGGACGGAGGAGCTACTCCTACAATGAGCAGTTCTTC
CDR3 protein: CASGRRSYSYNEQFF
V gene: TRBV7-8
D gene: .
J gene: TRBJ2-1
clone size: .

CDR3 DNA: TGTGCCAGCGGTTGGACTAGCGGGAGTGGGATCTCCTACAATGAGCAGTTCTTC
CDR3 protein: CASGWTSGSGISYNEQFF
V gene: TRBV12-3/TRBV12-4
D gene: TRBD2
J gene: TRBJ2-1
clone size: many

CDR3 DNA: TGTGCCAGCAGACGCGGGGGCCCCCCCTACAATGAGCAGTTCTTC
CDR3 protein: CASRRGGPPYNEQFF
V gene: TRBV27
D gene: .
J gene: TRBJ2-1
clone size: many

CDR3 DNA: TGTGCCAGCAGTGCGACAGTTCTGAACACTGAAGCTTTCTTT
CDR3 protein: CASSATVLNTEAFF
V gene: TRBV6-1
D gene: .
J gene: TRBJ1-1
clone size: .

CDR3 DNA: TGTGCCAGCACCGCCTCGACACACGGAAAGCAGTTCTTC
CDR3 protein: CASTASTHGKQFF
V gene: TRBV6-2/TRBV6-3
D gene: .
J gene: TRBJ2-1
clone size: .

CDR3 DNA: TGTGCCAGCCCCTGGGGGGGGCCAGGGTCACCCCTCCACTTT
CDR3 protein: CASPWGGPGSPLHF
V gene: TRBV11-3
D gene: .
J gene: TRBJ1-6
clone size: many

CDR3 DNA: TGTGCCAGCAGAGGTGGCAGAGGCACCGGGGAGCTGTTTTTT
CDR3 protein: CASRGGRGTGELFF
V gene: TRBV6-1
D gene: .
J gene: TRBJ2-2
clone size: many

CDR3 DNA: TGCAGTGCTAGCGGGAGCGGGGATGAGCAGTTCTTC
CDR3 protein: CSASGSGDEQFF
V gene: TRBV20-1
D gene: TRBD2
J gene: TRBJ2-1
clone size: many

CDR3 DNA: TGTGCCAGCAGCAAGACCGGGACGGCGACAGATACGCAGTATTTT
CDR3 protein: CASSKTGTATDTQYF
V gene: TRBV11-2
D gene: .
J gene: TRBJ2-3
clone size: many

CDR3 DNA: TGTGCCAGCAGTTACGAGGGGTGGTATGGCTACACCTTC
CDR3 protein: CASSYEGWYGYTF
V gene: TRBV6-6
D gene: .
J gene: TRBJ1-2
clone size: many

CDR3 DNA: TGTGCCAGCAGTTACTCGATGACCTTTCATAACAATCAGCCCCAGCATTTT
CDR3 protein: CASSYSMTFHNNQPQHF
V gene: TRBV6-5
D gene: .
J gene: TRBJ1-5
clone size: many

CDR3 DNA: TGCAGCAGTAACATGCGGACAGGGGGAGGTTCGCGCAATGAGCAGTTCTTC
CDR3 protein: CSSNMRTGGGSRNEQFF
V gene: TRBV29-1
D gene: TRBD1
J gene: TRBJ2-1
clone size: .

CDR3 DNA: TGCAGCGTTGCCGAAGGCACTGAAGCTTTCTTT
CDR3 protein: CSVAEGTEAFF
V gene: TRBV29-1
D gene: .
J gene: TRBJ1-1
clone size: many

CDR3 DNA: TGTGCCAGCAGCCAATTTGCAGGAAGCTCCTATAATTCACCCCTCCACTTT
CDR3 protein: CASSQFAGSSYNSPLHF
V gene: TRBV16
D gene: .
J gene: TRBJ1-6
clone size: .

CDR3 DNA: TGCAGCGTTGACGGGCATACACCCGGGGAGCTGTTTTTT
CDR3 protein: CSVDGHTPGELFF
V gene: TRBV29-1
D gene: .
J gene: TRBJ2-2
clone size: .

CDR3 DNA: TGCGCCAGCAGCCAAGATTTGGGGCTAGCGGGAGAAGAGACCCAGTACTTC
CDR3 protein: CASSQDLGLAGEETQYF
V gene: TRBV4-1
D gene: TRBD2
J gene: TRBJ2-5
clone size: .

CDR3 DNA: TGTGCCAGCAGTTACAGGACCCTCGAGGGCCGGGGCAATCAGCCCCAGCATTTT
CDR3 protein: CASSYRTLEGRGNQPQHF
V gene: TRBV6-6
D gene: .
J gene: TRBJ1-5
clone size: .

CDR3 DNA: TGTGCCAGCTCCCCGGGCAGGGACGACTATGGCTACACCTTC
CDR3 protein: CASSPGRDDYGYTF
V gene: TRBV18
D gene: .
J gene: TRBJ1-2
clone size: many

CDR3 DNA: TGCAGTGCTAGAGCCCGGAACGGGGGAGGAGGCTACACCTTC
CDR3 protein: CSARARNGGGGYTF
V gene: TRBV20-1
D gene: .
J gene: TRBJ1-2
clone size: many

CDR3 DNA: TGTGCCAGCAGCTCCCTACAGGGATCACCACAGCACTACGAGCAGTACTTC
CDR3 protein: CASSSLQGSPQHYEQYF
V gene: TRBV11-2
D gene: .
J gene: TRBJ2-7
clone size: many

CDR3 DNA: TGTGCCAGCAGCTCGGTTGACTACGAGCAGTACTTC
CDR3 protein: CASSSVDYEQYF
V gene: TRBV7-9
D gene: .
J gene: TRBJ2-7
clone size: .

CDR3 DNA: TGTGCCATCAGAAGGTGGACAGATACGCAGTATTTT
CDR3 protein: CAIRRWTDTQYF
V gene: TRBV27
D gene: .
J gene: TRBJ2-3
clone size: many

CDR3 DNA: TGTGCCATCAAGGGTCTAGCGGTTGAAGAGACCCAGTACTTC
CDR3 protein: CAIKGLAVEETQYF
V gene: TRBV10-3
D gene: TRBD2
J gene: TRBJ2-5
clone size: many

CDR3 DNA: TGTGCCAGCAGTTACTCCTTCCGGGCCTCTTCCTACGAGCAGTACTTC
CDR3 protein: CASSYSFRASSYEQYF
V gene: TRBV6-5
D gene: .
J gene: TRBJ2-7
clone size: many

CDR3 DNA: TGTGCCAGCAGTTTTCAGGCAAGCGGGGGCTCTGAAAATGAGCAGTTCTTC
CDR3 protein: CASSFQASGGSENEQFF
V gene: TRBV28
D gene: TRBD2
J gene: TRBJ2-1
clone size: many

CDR3 DNA: TGCAGTGCTAGAGTTCCTGAGGGAGAAGGGGGCTACACCTTC
CDR3 protein: CSARVPEGEGGYTF
V gene: TRBV20-1
D gene: .
J gene: TRBJ1-2
clone size: .

CDR3 DNA: TGCAGTGCATACGTCGGGGGCGAAACGGCAGATACGCAGTATTTT
CDR3 protein: CSAYVGGETADTQYF
V gene: TRBV20-1
D gene: .
J gene: TRBJ2-3
clone size: many

CDR3 DNA: TGCAGTGCCCCGATGGCCCTCAATGAGCAGTTCTTC
CDR3 protein: CSAPMALNEQFF
V gene: TRBV20-1
D gene: .
J gene: TRBJ2-1
clone size: .

CDR3 DNA: TGTGCCAGCAACCAAGGGGCGCGGCTCAGGGGGGGTTCACCCCTCCACTTT
CDR3 protein: CASNQGARLRGGSPLHF
V gene: TRBV3-1
D gene: TRBD1
J gene: TRBJ1-6
clone size: many

CDR3 DNA: TGTGCCAGCAGCTTGAAGGGGGGGACAGATACGCAGTATTTT
CDR3 protein: CASSLKGGTDTQYF
V gene: TRBV5-4
D gene: .
J gene: TRBJ2-3
clone size: .

CDR3 DNA: TGTGCCAGCAGTTTGGCCGGACGGGTGAATCAGCCCCAGCATTTT
CDR3 protein: CASSLAGRVNQPQHF
V gene: TRBV27
D gene: .
J gene: TRBJ1-5
clone size: many

CDR3 DNA: TGTGCCAGCAGTTTCCCAGGGGAGAATCAGCCCCAGCATTTT
CDR3 protein: CASSFPGENQPQHF
V gene: TRBV28
D gene: .
J gene: TRBJ1-5
clone size: many

CDR3 DNA: TGCGCCAGCAACCCTTTAGCGGGCACCTACGAGCAGTACTTC
CDR3 protein: CASNPLAGTYEQYF
V gene: TRBV5-1
D gene: TRBD2
J gene: TRBJ2-7
clone size: many

CDR3 DNA: TGTGCCAGCAGCGGAATAAGCGGGGGGGGACATGAGCAGTTCTTC
CDR3 protein: CASSGISGGGHEQFF
V gene: TRBV9
D gene: TRBD2
J gene: TRBJ2-1
clone size: few

CDR3 DNA: TGCGCCAGCAGCTTGGGGGCAGGGGAAGGGAATCAGCCCCAGCATTTT
CDR3 protein: CASSLGAGEGNQPQHF
V gene: TRBV5-1
D gene: .
J gene: TRBJ1-5
clone size: many

CDR3 DNA: TGTGCCAGCAGAATTACCGGGCGAGGGGATGAAAAACTGTTTTTT
CDR3 protein: CASRITGRGDEKLFF
V gene: TRBV6-1
D gene: .
J gene: TRBJ1-4
clone size: many

CDR3 DNA: TGTGCCAGCAAATTGACAGGGGGCACCTATGGCTACACCTTC
CDR3 protein: CASKLTGGTYGYTF
V gene: TRBV6-1
D gene: TRBD1
J gene: TRBJ1-2
clone size: many

CDR3 DNA: TGCAGCGTTGAAAAGGGGAGCACAGATACGCAGTATTTT
CDR3 protein: CSVEKGSTDTQYF
V gene: TRBV29-1
D gene: .
J gene: TRBJ2-3
clone size: .

CDR3 DNA: TGTGCCAGCTCACCGGGCCTATCTGGAAACACCATATATTTT
CDR3 protein: CASSPGLSGNTIYF
V gene: TRBV18
D gene: .
J gene: TRBJ1-3
clone size: many

CDR3 DNA: TGTGCCATCAGTGAGTCGGGCAGGGTGGTGGAAAGAAACACCATATATTTT
CDR3 protein: CAISESGRVVERNTIYF
V gene: TRBV10-3
D gene: .
J gene: TRBJ1-3
clone size: many

CDR3 DNA: TGTGCCAGCAGCCAAGATTGGGACAGGGGGAACGCGAACACCGGGGAGCTGTTTTTT
CDR3 protein: CASSQDWDRGNANTGELFF
V gene: TRBV3-1
D gene: TRBD1
J gene: TRBJ2-2
clone size: many

CDR3 DNA: TGTGCCAGCTCCCAGGGACTAGAGTTCTACGAGCAGTACTTC
CDR3 protein: CASSQGLEFYEQYF
V gene: TRBV7-2
D gene: TRBD2
J gene: TRBJ2-7
clone size: .

CDR3 DNA: TGTGCCAGCTCCTCCTGGGACAGGTATAGCAATCAGCCCCAGCATTTT
CDR3 protein: CASSSWDRYSNQPQHF
V gene: TRBV5-5
D gene: TRBD1
J gene: TRBJ1-5
clone size: few

CDR3 DNA: TGTGCCAACACGGACGGACTGAGCTCCTACGAGCAGTACTTC
CDR3 protein: CANTDGLSSYEQYF
V gene: TRBV19
D gene: .
J gene: TRBJ2-7
clone size: few

CDR3 DNA: TGTGCCAGCAGCGTAGTTTGGGGGAACACTGAAGCTTTCTTT
CDR3 protein: CASSVVWGNTEAFF
V gene: TRBV9
D gene: .
J gene: TRBJ1-1
clone size: many

CDR3 DNA: TGTGCCAGCAGTCAGGGGGCCAACGAGCAGTACTTC
CDR3 protein: CASSQGANEQYF
V gene: TRBV2
D gene: TRBD1
J gene: TRBJ2-7
clone size: many